This T cell receptor beta chain stems from a study of T cell clonotyping in hematopoietic cell transplantation. Using immunoSEQ multiplex PCR, the repertoire was profiled, and TCRdb retains in-frame clones only, with some absent. The table has 16,000 or so clones, about 57% seen once. V lost 6 bases and J lost 3; bases outside the gene matches: 3. Germline values: CDR1 MNHEY, CDR2 SVGAGI. The CDR3 extends over 13 amino acids. This rearrangement joins TRBV6-5 to TRBJ1-2, with 8 positions matching TRBD1. The TCR sequence derives from a male patient in his fifties who had an allogeneic stem cell transplant from an unrelated donor, so T cells may come from the graft donor. Some clones in this sample may be carry-over from other donors' samples. The material was PBMCs, obtained 30 days after allogeneic stem cell transplant. The CDR3 DNA sequence: TGTGCCAGCAGAAACAGGGGGGACTATGGCTACACCTTC. Its protein is CASRNRGDYGYTF.